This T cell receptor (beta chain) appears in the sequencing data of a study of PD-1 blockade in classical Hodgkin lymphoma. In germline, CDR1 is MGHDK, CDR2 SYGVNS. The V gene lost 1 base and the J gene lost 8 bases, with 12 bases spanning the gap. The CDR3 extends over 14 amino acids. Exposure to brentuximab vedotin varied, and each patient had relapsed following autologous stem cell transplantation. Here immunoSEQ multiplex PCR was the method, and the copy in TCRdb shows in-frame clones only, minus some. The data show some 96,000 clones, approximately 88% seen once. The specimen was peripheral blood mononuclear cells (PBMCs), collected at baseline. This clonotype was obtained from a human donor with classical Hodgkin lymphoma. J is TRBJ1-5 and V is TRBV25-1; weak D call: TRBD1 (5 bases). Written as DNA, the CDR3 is TGTGCCAGCAGTGAATGGGGGGGAATCGAGCCCCAGCATTTT. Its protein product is CASSEWGGIEPQHF.